The present T cell receptor (beta chain) was sequenced within a study of cytomegalovirus exposure and HLA in healthy donors. Study-level information: The same platform was used for the 110 or so validation repertoires as for the roughly 660 first-cohort repertoires, as reported in a later analysis.

In germline, CDR1 is SGHRS, CDR2 YFSETQ. V was shortened by 3 bases and J by 6 bases, with 9 bases between the two germline ends. This CDR3 is 13 amino acids long. On this clone: Its specificity is not known.

Using immunoSEQ multiplex PCR, the repertoire was profiled, and TCRdb retains in-frame clones only, with some absent. Of 95,000 to 150,000 clones in the sample, roughly 90% were seen once. Study results and limitations: Across donors, most TCRs were seen rarely, yet some public ones were widespread.

The chain combines TRBV5-1 with TRBJ2-2; the D is unclear. Material for sequencing was PBMCs. The receptor was isolated from a woman aged 18-29 years in good health and CMV-seropositive. Here the CDR3 reads CASSSRVAGELFF. The CDR3 nucleotides are TGCGCCAGCAGCTCGCGTGTCGCCGGGGAGCTGTTTTTT. The full variable domain, with the rest looked up from reference TRBV5-1 and TRBJ2-2, is KAGVTQTPRYLIKTRGQQVTLSCSPISGHRSVSWYQQTPGQGLQFLFEYFSETQRNKGNFPGRFSGRQFSNSRSEMNVSTLELGDSALYLCASSSRVAGELFFGEGSRLTVL.